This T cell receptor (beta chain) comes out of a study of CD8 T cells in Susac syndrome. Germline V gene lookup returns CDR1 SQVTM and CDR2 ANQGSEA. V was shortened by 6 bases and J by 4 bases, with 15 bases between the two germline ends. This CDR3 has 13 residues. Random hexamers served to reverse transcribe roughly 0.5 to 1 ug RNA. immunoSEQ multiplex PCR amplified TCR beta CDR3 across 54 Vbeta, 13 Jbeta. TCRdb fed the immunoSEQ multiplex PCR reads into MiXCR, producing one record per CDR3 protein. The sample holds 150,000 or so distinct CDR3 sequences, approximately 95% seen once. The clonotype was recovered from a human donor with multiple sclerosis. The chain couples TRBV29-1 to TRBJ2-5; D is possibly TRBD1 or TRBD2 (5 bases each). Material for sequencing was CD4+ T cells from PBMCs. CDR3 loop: CSVGESGPETQYF. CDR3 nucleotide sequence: TGCAGCGTGGGGGAATCTGGACCAGAGACCCAGTACTTC.